The 25 T cell receptor beta chains given below trace back to one sample, sequenced in a study of radiation and T cells in renal cell carcinoma. The treatment is: treatment-naive control, cytoreductive nephrectomy. Here immunoSEQ multiplex PCR was the method, and the copy in TCRdb shows in-frame clones only, minus some. This sample has 20,000 to 25,000 clones, with more than 45% found just once. The sequenced sample was tumor tissue, obtained from a patient whose treatment was nephrectomy without radiotherapy. These receptors all come from a man aged 40-50 years with renal cell carcinoma.

The chain employs TRBV5-6 and TRBJ2-7; no reliable D call. Germline V gene sequence: CDR1 SGHDT, CDR2 YYEEEE. The V gene lost 2 bases and the J gene lost 1 base, with 10 bases spanning the gap. The CDR3 runs to 14 residues. The CDR3: CASSLGQRSYEQYF. CDR3 DNA: TGTGCCAGCAGCTTAGGCCAGAGATCCTACGAGCAGTACTTC.

V and J are TRBV5-1 and TRBJ2-5; D not certain. The V gene lost 0 bases and the J gene lost 4 bases, with 7 bases spanning the gap. The length of the CDR3 is 13 residues. Germline assignment: CDR1 SGHRS and CDR2 YFSETQ. CDR3 DNA: TGCGCCAGCAGCTTGGGTGAAGGAGAGACCCAGTACTTC. Translating it yields CASSLGEGETQYF.

This clone was detected a few times. The CDR3 DNA reads TGTGCCAGCAGTGAATTGACAGCGACTAATTCACCCCTCCACTTT. It codes for CASSELTATNSPLHF. This chain uses TRBV2 with TRBJ1-6; weak D call: TRBD1 (5 bases). This CDR3 has 15 residues. Per the germline V gene, CDR1 is SNHLY and CDR2 is FYNNEI. V was cut by 2 bases and J by 6 bases, with 11 bases left in between.

V is TRBV30 and J is TRBJ1-4, with D possibly TRBD1 on 6 matching bases. This CDR3 spans 13 amino acids. The germline CDR1 and CDR2 sequences are GTSNPN and SVGIG (reference sequence). V was trimmed by 4 bases and J by 6 bases, leaving 12 bases between them. The CDR3 region is CAWKQGGDEKLFF. The CDR3 DNA follows: TGTGCCTGGAAACAGGGAGGGGATGAAAAACTGTTTTTT. The full variable domain, in which reference TRBV30 and TRBJ1-4 provide the parts outside the CDR3, is SQTIHQWPATLVQPVGSPLSLECTVEGTSNPNLYWYRQAAGRGLQLLFYSVGIGQISSEVPQNLSASRPQDRQFILSSKKLLLSDSGFYLCAWKQGGDEKLFFGSGTQLSVL.

The V gene is TRBV6-5, the J gene TRBJ2-3; no definite D call. This CDR3 comprises 14 residues. Germline loops: CDR1 MNHEY, CDR2 SVGAGI. V was clipped by 2 bases and J by 2 bases, with 8 bases between them. The CDR3 sequence is CASSYGRATDTQYF. The CDR3 DNA reads as TGTGCCAGCAGTTACGGTCGAGCCACAGATACGCAGTATTTT.

This chain joins TRBV19 and TRBJ1-3; D is unclear. Germline-derived CDR1 and CDR2 are LNHDA and SQIVND (reference sequence). V dropped 6 bases and J dropped 0 bases, with 15 bases sitting between them. The CDR3 has 16 residues. The CDR3 protein is CASSWPGTSSGNTIYF. In DNA, the CDR3 is TGTGCCAGTAGCTGGCCGGGAACCTCCTCTGGAAACACCATATATTTT.

Concerning this clone: Lacking the conserved final phenylalanine or tryptophan, this CDR3 likely reflects a read error. The DNA is left out, because the CDR3 cannot be placed on it with certainty; the CDR3 is given as TCRdb lists it. The V gene is TRBV20-1, the J gene TRBJ1-2; whether TRBD1, the table's D call, matches the DNA was not checked. The CDR3 is made up of 11 amino acids, end residues included. The germline CDR1 and CDR2 sequences are DFQATT and SNEGSKA (reference sequence). The CDR3 spells CSARGPGQVTL.

The gene calls are TRBV18 and TRBJ2-5; 9 positions match TRBD1. Germline CDR1 is KGHSH and CDR2 is LQKENI. J gave up 0 bases and V 2 bases, and 1 base lay outside the gene matches. This CDR3 comprises 15 residues. CDR3: CASSPGTGNQETQYF. The DNA of the CDR3 is TGTGCCAGCTCACCAGGGACAGGGAACCAAGAGACCCAGTACTTC.

The V and J genes are TRBV6-1 and TRBJ2-3; 10 nucleotides agree with TRBD2. This CDR3 spans 14 amino acids. CDR1 and CDR2 from the germline V gene are MNHNS and SASEGT. Trimming cost V 6 bases and J 7 bases; bases outside gene matches: 7. CDR3 sequence reads: CASRTSGEFHTQYF. The CDR3 nucleotides read TGTGCCAGCAGAACTAGCGGGGAGTTCCATACGCAGTATTTT.

The chain carries TRBV14 and TRBJ1-6, with TRBD1 matching over 7 bases. The V gene end was trimmed by 4 bases and the J gene end by 1 base; junction bases not matched to a gene: 7. The CDR3 has 17 amino acids. Germline V gene data show CDR1 as SGHDN and CDR2 as FVKESK. The DNA of the CDR3 is TGTGCCAGCAGCCTTCGACAGGGAGGGTCCTATAATTCACCCCTCCACTTT. This gives the protein CASSLRQGGSYNSPLHF.

The genes are TRBV18 and TRBJ2-4, with D perhaps TRBD2 (6 bases). CDR1 and CDR2 from the germline V gene are KGHSH and LQKENI. V lost 2 bases, J lost 0 bases, and 14 bases lay in between. The length of the CDR3 is 17 residues. The CDR3: CASSPGGTRIAKNIQYF. The CDR3 DNA sequence: TGTGCCAGCTCACCAGGCGGGACCCGAATAGCCAAAAACATTCAGTACTTC. Drawing the rest from reference TRBV18 and TRBJ2-4, the complete variable domain is NAGVMQNPRHLVRRRGQEARLRCSPMKGHSHVYWYRQLPEEGLKFMVYLQKENIIDESGMPKERFSAEFPKEGPSILRIQQVVRGDSAAYFCASSPGGTRIAKNIQYFGAGTRLSVL.

This clone has more than one count but fewer than ten. The V and J genes are TRBV7-9 and TRBJ2-1; D might be TRBD1 (6 bases). This CDR3 region has 14 residues. CDR1 is SEHNR, CDR2 FQNEAQ, per germline (reference sequence). V was shortened by 4 bases and J by 5 bases, with 12 bases between the two germline ends. The CDR3 sequence: CASSSLGQNNEQFF. For the CDR3, the DNA is TGTGCCAGCAGCTCCCTAGGACAGAACAATGAGCAGTTCTTC.

This clone was counted only a few times. The chain joins TRBV5-1 to TRBJ1-1; TRBD1 is a possible D gene (6 bases). Germline CDR1 SGHRS, CDR2 YFSETQ. Trimming took 7 bases from V and 1 from J, leaving 20 bases between them. The length of the CDR3 is 16 residues. CDR3 in amino acids: CASGSSVGQPNTEAFF. DNA of the CDR3: TGCGCCAGCGGATCCTCTGTGGGACAACCGAACACTGAAGCTTTCTTT.

This sequence joins TRBV12-5 and TRBJ2-1; 12 bases match TRBD2. This CDR3 region has 15 residues. CDR1 is LGHNT and CDR2 is FRNRAP in the germline V gene. V dropped 6 bases and J dropped 3; count of bases not matched to a gene: 3. CDR3 in DNA: TGTGCTAGTGGCAAGGGACTAGCGGGCTACAATGAGCAGTTCTTC. This encodes CASGKGLAGYNEQFF. Full variable domain (remainder filled in from reference TRBV12-5 and TRBJ2-1): DARVTQTPRHKVTEMGQEVTMRCQPILGHNTVFWYRQTMMQGLELLAYFRNRAPLDDSGMPKDRFSAEMPDATLATLKIQPSEPRDSAVYFCASGKGLAGYNEQFFGPGTRLTVL.

The chain has TRBV9 and TRBJ2-5; D ambiguous. V shed 0 bases and J shed 2 bases, with 5 bases lying between them. The CDR3 is made up of 13 amino acids. Per germline, CDR1 SGDLS and CDR2 YYNGEE. The chain's CDR3 is CASSVVSQETQYF. The CDR3 DNA reads as TGTGCCAGCAGCGTAGTGAGTCAAGAGACCCAGTACTTC.

In this sample, this clone turned up a few times. The genes are TRBV2 and TRBJ2-7, with D maybe TRBD1 (6 bases). CDR1 and CDR2 from the germline V gene are SNHLY and FYNNEI. The CDR3 contains 11 residues. The ends were cut back, 6 bases at V and 4 bases at J, with 7 bases in the middle. The CDR3 bases are TGTGCCAGCAGACAGGGTTACGAGCAGTACTTC. This translates into CASRQGYEQYF.

This clone is judged medium-sized. The rearrangement uses TRBV19 and TRBJ1-1, with D unclear. Per the germline V gene, CDR1 is LNHDA and CDR2 is SQIVND (reference sequence). The CDR3 is 15 amino acids. The V gene lost 4 bases and the J gene lost 0 bases, with 12 bases spanning the gap. CDR3 residues: CASSTPWDLNTEAFF. The CDR3 nucleotides are TGTGCCAGTAGTACCCCTTGGGATTTGAACACTGAAGCTTTCTTT.

This clone was picked up a small number of times. The chain is built from TRBV11-2 and TRBJ2-3; TRBD1 is a possible D gene (6 bases). CDR3 length: 16 residues. The germline gives CDR1 SGHAT, CDR2 FQNNGV. V was trimmed by 2 bases and J by 3 bases, leaving 15 bases between them. The CDR3 loop is CASSLRTGTGTDTQYF. CDR3 sequence (DNA): TGTGCCAGCAGCTTAAGAACAGGGACGGGGACAGATACGCAGTATTTT.

This rearrangement joins TRBV28 to TRBJ1-6, with 10 bases that match TRBD1. Germline CDR1 reads MDHEN; CDR2 reads SYDVKM. This CDR3 has 15 amino acids. V shed 4 bases, J shed 5 bases, and the junction held 2 bases outside the gene matches. The CDR3 DNA sequence: TGTGCCAGCAGTTCCGGGACAGGGGATAATTCACCCCTCCACTTT. Amino acid sequence: CASSSGTGDNSPLHF. Using reference TRBV28 and TRBJ1-6 for the parts outside the CDR3, the full variable domain is DVKVTQSSRYLVKRTGEKVFLECVQDMDHENMFWYRQDPGLGLRLIYFSYDVKMKEKGDIPEGYSVSREKKERFSLILESASTNQTSMYLCASSSGTGDNSPLHFGNGTRLTVT.

This clone was observed once. The CDR3 is CASSWVGTELNYGYTF. CDR3 coding DNA: TGTGCCAGCAGTTGGGTTGGGACAGAACTAAACTATGGCTACACCTTC. The V gene is TRBV27, the J gene TRBJ1-2, with TRBD1 matching 7 bases. J was trimmed by 2 bases and V by 4 bases; bases with no gene match: 10. In germline, CDR1 is MNHEY, CDR2 SMNVEV (reference sequence). The CDR3 extends over 16 amino acids.

The chain is built from TRBV6-5 and TRBJ1-1; weak D call: TRBD1 (6 bases). Trimming took off 0 bases at V and 5 bases at J, with 16 bases between the two ends. There are 16 residues in the CDR3. CDR1 is MNHEY, CDR2 SVGAGI, per germline. CDR3 coding DNA: TGTGCCAGCAGTTACTCATTCACAGGGTCGGGGACTGAAGCTTTCTTT. It specifies CASSYSFTGSGTEAFF.

The chain employs TRBV10-3 and TRBJ2-2; D remains ambiguous. The germline gives CDR1 ENHRY, CDR2 SYGVKD. The V end was cut by 7 bases, the J end by 0 bases, with 9 bases between. This CDR3 region has 14 residues. The CDR3 loop is CAIKAVTNTGELFF. CDR3 sequence (DNA): TGTGCCATCAAGGCGGTTACGAACACCGGGGAGCTGTTTTTT.

For this clone: This sequence is one base from a far larger clone and is likely a read error. Other DNA sequences from this sample encode an identical CDR3 as well. V usage is TRBV29-1 and J usage is TRBJ2-6; D perhaps matches TRBD2 (7 bases). The V and J ends lost 3 bases and 0 bases respectively, with 12 bases between them. In germline, CDR1 is SQVTM, CDR2 ANQGSEA. The CDR3 covers 16 residues. Here the CDR3 reads CSVEGGRGSGANVLTF. The DNA for the CDR3 is TGCAGCGTTGAGGGGGGGCGGGGCTCTGGGGCCAACGTCCTGACTTTC.

DNA of the CDR3: TGCAGCGTTGCCCAGACCTACAACACCGGGGAGCTGTTTTTT. Its protein product is CSVAQTYNTGELFF. V usage is TRBV29-1 and J usage is TRBJ2-2; D gene uncertain. The V end was cut by 4 bases, the J end by 2 bases, with 11 bases between. The CDR3 spans 14 residues. The germline V gene encodes CDR1 SQVTM and CDR2 ANQGSEA.

The chain joins TRBV29-1 to TRBJ2-2; 8 nucleotides match TRBD1. The CDR3 has 15 residues. The germline gives CDR1 SQVTM, CDR2 ANQGSEA. J gave up 6 bases and V 4 bases, and 10 bases lay outside the gene matches. CDR3: CSVAPSGGFPGELFF. The CDR3, as DNA: TGCAGCGTTGCCCCGTCAGGGGGCTTCCCCGGGGAGCTGTTTTTT.